The rows below give T cell receptor beta chains drawn from one sample of a study of T cell responses to AZD1222 COVID-19 vaccine. This table comes from immunoSEQ multiplex PCR, and its TCRdb copy is limited to in-frame clones, with some not included. Of some 120,000 clones detected, roughly 90% appear once; the ten largest clones hold about 2.7%. Sample: peripheral blood, taken on day 0 of AZD1222 vaccination. The receptors shown here come from an adult in good health. The CDR3 runs from the conserved cysteine through the conserved F or W. Each record gives: V gene, clone size, D gene, J gene, CDR3 protein, CDR3 DNA. A D gene is named only where the DNA matches it firmly. Clone size appears in some rows only: once, few, many, or a class for an expanded clone.

TRBV6-5	-	-	TRBJ2-2	CASSYGLDITGELFF	TGTGCCAGCAGTTACGGGTTGGATATCACCGGGGAGCTGTTTTTT
TRBV7-3	-	TRBD2	TRBJ2-3	CASSMEAGGTQYF	TGTGCCAGCAGTATGGAAGCGGGAGGTACGCAGTATTTT
TRBV9	-	TRBD1	TRBJ2-1	CASSVAWQGAYEQFF	TGTGCCAGCAGCGTAGCTTGGCAGGGGGCCTATGAGCAGTTCTTC
TRBV4-3	-	-	TRBJ1-2	CASSQELGNYGYTF	TGCGCCAGCAGCCAAGAGCTGGGGAACTATGGCTACACCTTC
TRBV5-1	few	TRBD2	TRBJ2-2	CASSAGSSGPPGELFF	TGCGCCAGCAGCGCCGGGTCTAGCGGGCCACCCGGGGAGCTGTTTTTT
TRBV6-5	-	-	TRBJ1-2	CASMTTGKGGYTF	TGTGCCAGCATGACTACAGGGAAGGGTGGCTACACCTTC
TRBV7-6	-	-	TRBJ1-1	CASSPRPGWGTEAFF	TGTGCCAGCAGCCCGAGGCCGGGTTGGGGCACTGAAGCTTTCTTT
TRBV9	-	-	TRBJ1-5	CASSVTGLYQPQHF	TGTGCCAGCAGCGTGACAGGATTATATCAGCCCCAGCATTTT
TRBV6-5	-	-	TRBJ1-1	CASNHWTEAFF	TGTGCCAGCAACCATTGGACTGAAGCTTTCTTT
TRBV6-5	-	TRBD1	TRBJ1-1	CASSSPTDRGHRAFF	TGTGCCAGCAGTTCCCCTACCGATAGGGGGCACAGAGCTTTCTTT
TRBV11-3	-	-	TRBJ2-5	CASIPYRGCQETQYF	TGTGCCAGCATCCCATACCGGGGCTGCCAAGAGACCCAGTACTTC
TRBV7-9	-	-	TRBJ1-5	CANKSGGEASNQPQHF	TGTGCCAACAAATCTGGGGGGGAGGCTAGCAATCAGCCCCAGCATTTT
TRBV7-9	-	-	TRBJ1-1	CASSPRGPNTEAFF	TGTGCCAGCAGCCCCAGGGGACCGAACACTGAAGCTTTCTTT
TRBV11-3	once	TRBD1	TRBJ2-7	CASRVAGGAGYEQYF	TGTGCCAGCAGGGTGGCAGGGGGCGCGGGCTACGAGCAGTACTTC
TRBV2	-	-	TRBJ2-6	CASSGSSGANVLTF	TGTGCCAGCAGTGGCAGCTCTGGGGCCAACGTCCTGACTTTC
TRBV6-5	few	-	TRBJ2-7	CASSPRGSYEQYF	TGTGCCAGCAGCCCCCGAGGGTCCTACGAGCAGTACTTC
TRBV5-1	-	-	TRBJ1-6	CASSFEVRGRNSPLHF	TGCGCCAGCAGTTTCGAGGTCAGGGGAAGGAATTCACCCCTCCACTTT
TRBV7-9	-	-	TRBJ1-2	CASSPTEDNYGYTF	TGTGCCAGCAGCCCCACAGAAGATAACTATGGCTACACCTTC
TRBV6-1	-	-	TRBJ2-3	CASSEAEGGYFSDTQYF	TGTGCCAGCAGTGAAGCAGAGGGGGGTTATTTTTCAGATACGCAGTATTTT
TRBV5-4	-	-	TRBJ1-1	CASSLEGGNTEAFF	TGTGCCAGCAGCTTGGAAGGGGGGAACACTGAAGCTTTCTTT
TRBV30	-	-	TRBJ2-1	CAWSPLLEQFF	TGTGCCTGGAGTCCCCTTTTGGAGCAGTTCTTC
TRBV27	-	-	TRBJ2-3	CASSPQSERGTDTQYF	TGTGCCAGCAGTCCCCAGAGCGAAAGGGGCACAGATACGCAGTATTTT
TRBV4-3	-	TRBD1	TRBJ1-2	CASSQAQGSDGYTF	TGCGCCAGCAGCCAAGCACAGGGGTCCGATGGCTACACCTTC
TRBV29-1	-	-	TRBJ1-4	CSVAGRLNNEKLFF	TGCAGCGTTGCTGGGCGGTTAAATAATGAAAAACTGTTTTTT
TRBV11-2	-	-	TRBJ2-7	CASSRTDSYEQYF	TGTGCCAGCAGCCGGACTGACTCCTACGAGCAGTACTTC
TRBV10-2	-	-	TRBJ2-2	CASSESSPGQAGELFF	TGCGCCAGCAGTGAGTCGAGTCCCGGGCAGGCCGGGGAGCTGTTTTTT
TRBV5-4	-	TRBD2	TRBJ2-3	CASSPTSSSSTDTQYF	TGTGCCAGCAGCCCGACTAGCAGTTCTAGCACAGATACGCAGTATTTT
TRBV9	once	-	TRBJ2-7	CASSVGAGAPRQYF	TGTGCCAGCAGCGTAGGGGCAGGGGCCCCTAGGCAGTACTTC
TRBV27	-	-	TRBJ2-1	CASASLTTGGYITNEQFF	TGTGCCAGCGCCTCGCTCACTACCGGGGGATACATAACTAATGAGCAGTTCTTC
TRBV7-9	few	-	TRBJ2-2	CASSLTGSPVGELFF	TGTGCCAGCAGCTTAACCGGGTCCCCCGTCGGGGAGCTGTTTTTT
TRBV28	-	-	TRBJ1-2	CASSFRGAYGYTF	TGTGCCAGCAGTTTCCGCGGGGCCTATGGCTACACCTTC
TRBV2	-	-	TRBJ1-2	CASSRTDYGYTF	TGTGCCAGCAGTAGGACAGACTATGGCTACACCTTC
TRBV18	-	-	TRBJ1-1	CASSPKVNTEAFF	TGTGCCAGCTCACCCAAGGTGAACACTGAAGCTTTCTTT
TRBV7-8	once	TRBD1	TRBJ1-5	CASSLAGQGFYQPQHF	TGTGCCAGCAGCTTAGCGGGACAGGGGTTTTATCAGCCCCAGCATTTT
TRBV9	once	-	TRBJ1-2	CASSVQGTYGYTF	TGTGCCAGCAGCGTTCAGGGGACTTATGGCTACACCTTC
TRBV24-1	-	-	TRBJ1-4	CATRGGANEKLFF	TGTGCCACCCGGGGGGGAGCTAATGAAAAACTGTTTTTT
TRBV6-5	-	-	TRBJ1-1	CASSSPRPSMNTEAFF	TGTGCCAGCAGTTCCCCCCGTCCGTCCATGAACACTGAAGCTTTCTTT
TRBV23-1	-	-	TRBJ2-7	CASSQSPGDAYEQYF	TGCGCCAGCAGTCAATCGCCAGGGGACGCCTACGAGCAGTACTTC
TRBV9	-	-	TRBJ1-4	CASSVGSRPGEKLFF	TGTGCCAGCAGCGTGGGGTCCCGGCCCGGGGAAAAACTGTTTTTT
TRBV5-4	-	-	TRBJ1-2	CASSGGPTMGYTF	TGTGCCAGCAGCGGGGGGCCAACTATGGGCTACACCTTC
TRBV5-1	-	-	TRBJ1-3	CASSLEGGGNTIYF	TGCGCCAGCAGCTTGGAGGGCGGTGGAAACACCATATATTTT
TRBV12-3/TRBV12-4	-	-	TRBJ2-2	CASSLLDTGELFF	TGTGCCAGCAGTTTACTCGACACCGGGGAGCTGTTTTTT
TRBV10-1	-	-	TRBJ1-2	CASSGGTAANYGYTF	TGCGCCAGCAGCGGGGGGACGGCCGCTAACTATGGCTACACCTTC
TRBV7-9	many	-	TRBJ1-1	CASRTALDTEAFF	TGTGCCAGTCGGACAGCTCTCGACACTGAAGCTTTCTTT
TRBV6-5	-	-	TRBJ2-1	CASRGTDYNEQFF	TGTGCCAGCAGGGGTACAGATTACAATGAGCAGTTCTTC
TRBV16	-	-	TRBJ1-2	CASSQSRSDYGYTF	TGTGCCAGCAGCCAGAGCAGGTCGGACTATGGCTACACCTTC
TRBV27	few	-	TRBJ2-2	CASSGANTGELFF	TGTGCCAGTAGCGGAGCGAACACCGGGGAGCTGTTTTTT
TRBV19	-	TRBD1	TRBJ1-5	CASSTDRVQPQHF	TGTGCCAGTAGTACGGACAGGGTTCAGCCCCAGCATTTT
TRBV9	-	TRBD2	TRBJ2-3	CASSSGLAGATDTQYF	TGTGCCAGCAGCTCCGGACTAGCGGGAGCGACAGATACGCAGTATTTT
TRBV19	-	-	TRBJ1-2	CASFSSRPLRYGYTF	TGTGCCAGTTTCTCCTCCCGACCGCTGCGCTATGGCTACACCTTC
TRBV9	-	-	TRBJ1-2	CASSVSGDGYTF	TGTGCCAGCAGCGTTTCAGGGGATGGCTACACCTTC